This T cell receptor beta chain was identified during a study of long-term antiretroviral therapy in people with HIV. Study findings and constraints: Diversity went up after ART and still fell short of transplant donor controls.

From each donor, at least one pre-ART PBMC sample and at least two post-ART PBMC samples were obtained. Assay version v3.0 of immunoSEQ was used, and it was run at survey level. Data came from immunoSEQ multiplex PCR; TCRdb stores just in-frame clones and leaves some out. The sample lists about 16,000 clones; 81% were seen once. Germline V gives CDR1 LGHNA, CDR2 YNFKEQ. V lost 4 bases, J lost 5 bases, and 9 bases stayed unmatched. The CDR3 is 16 residues long. Remarks on this clone: Its specificity is unknown.

This clonotype originated in a man under 40 with HIV. The sequences come from unsorted PBMCs, collected roughly 1.2 years before starting antiretroviral therapy. The V and J genes are TRBV4-2 and TRBJ2-1, with 9 bases identical to TRBD2. The CDR3 loop reads CASSPQTSGDNNEQFF. CDR3 DNA: TGTGCCAGCAGCCCCCAGACTAGCGGAGATAACAATGAGCAGTTCTTC.